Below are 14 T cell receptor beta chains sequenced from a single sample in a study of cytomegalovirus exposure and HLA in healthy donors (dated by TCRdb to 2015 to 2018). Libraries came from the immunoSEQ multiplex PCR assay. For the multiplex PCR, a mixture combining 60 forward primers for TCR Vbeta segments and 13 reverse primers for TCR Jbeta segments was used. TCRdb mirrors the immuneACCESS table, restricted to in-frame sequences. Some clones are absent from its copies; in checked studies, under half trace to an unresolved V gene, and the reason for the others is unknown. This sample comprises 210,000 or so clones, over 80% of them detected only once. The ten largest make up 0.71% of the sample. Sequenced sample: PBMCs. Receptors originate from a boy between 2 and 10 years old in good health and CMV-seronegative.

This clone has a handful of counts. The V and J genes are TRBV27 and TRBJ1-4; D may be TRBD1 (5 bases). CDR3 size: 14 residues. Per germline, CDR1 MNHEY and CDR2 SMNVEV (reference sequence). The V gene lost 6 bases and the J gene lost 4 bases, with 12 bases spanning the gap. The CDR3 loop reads CASRPLDSNEKLFF. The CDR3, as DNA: TGTGCCAGCAGACCACTTGACAGTAATGAAAAACTGTTTTTT.

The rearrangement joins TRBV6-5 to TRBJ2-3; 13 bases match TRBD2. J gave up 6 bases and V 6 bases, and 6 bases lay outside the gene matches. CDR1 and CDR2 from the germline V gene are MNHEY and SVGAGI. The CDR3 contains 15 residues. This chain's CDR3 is CASSPGLAGVDTQYF. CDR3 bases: TGTGCCAGCAGCCCAGGACTAGCGGGAGTTGATACGCAGTATTTT.

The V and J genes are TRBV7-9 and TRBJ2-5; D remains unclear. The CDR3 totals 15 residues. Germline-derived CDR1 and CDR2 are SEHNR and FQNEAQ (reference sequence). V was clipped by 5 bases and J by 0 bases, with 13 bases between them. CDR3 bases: TGTGCCAGCAGCCCAATACTCGTGTACCAAGAGACCCAGTACTTC. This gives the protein CASSPILVYQETQYF.

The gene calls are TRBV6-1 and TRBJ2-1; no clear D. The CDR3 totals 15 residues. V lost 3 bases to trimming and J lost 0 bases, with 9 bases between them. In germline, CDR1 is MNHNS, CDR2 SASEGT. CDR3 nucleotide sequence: TGTGCCAGCAGTGATTCCCCGAGCTCCTACAATGAGCAGTTCTTC. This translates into CASSDSPSSYNEQFF.

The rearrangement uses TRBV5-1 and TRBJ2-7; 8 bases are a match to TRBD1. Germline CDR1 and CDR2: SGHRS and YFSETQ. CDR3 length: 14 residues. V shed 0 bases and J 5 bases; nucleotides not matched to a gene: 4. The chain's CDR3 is CASSLGPGGDEQYF. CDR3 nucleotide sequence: TGCGCCAGCAGCTTGGGGCCAGGGGGCGACGAGCAGTACTTC.

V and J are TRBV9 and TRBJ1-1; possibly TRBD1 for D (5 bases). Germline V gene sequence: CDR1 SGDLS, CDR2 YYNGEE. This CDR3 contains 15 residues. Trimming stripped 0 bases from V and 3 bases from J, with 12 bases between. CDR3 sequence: CASSVGGGGDTEAFF. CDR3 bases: TGTGCCAGCAGCGTAGGGGGGGGAGGAGACACTGAAGCTTTCTTT.

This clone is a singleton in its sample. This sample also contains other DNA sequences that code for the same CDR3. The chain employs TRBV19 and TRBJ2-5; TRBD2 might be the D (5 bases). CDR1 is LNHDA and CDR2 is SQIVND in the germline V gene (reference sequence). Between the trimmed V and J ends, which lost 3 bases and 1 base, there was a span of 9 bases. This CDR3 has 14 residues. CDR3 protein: CASSISGIQETQYF. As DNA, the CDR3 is TGTGCCAGTAGTATCTCCGGGATCCAAGAGACCCAGTACTTC.

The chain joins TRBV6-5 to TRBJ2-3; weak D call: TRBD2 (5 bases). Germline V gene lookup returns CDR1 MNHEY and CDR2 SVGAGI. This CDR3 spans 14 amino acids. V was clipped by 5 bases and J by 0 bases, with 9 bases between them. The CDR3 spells CASSPRGSTDTQYF. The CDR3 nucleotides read TGTGCCAGCAGTCCCCGGGGTAGCACAGATACGCAGTATTTT.

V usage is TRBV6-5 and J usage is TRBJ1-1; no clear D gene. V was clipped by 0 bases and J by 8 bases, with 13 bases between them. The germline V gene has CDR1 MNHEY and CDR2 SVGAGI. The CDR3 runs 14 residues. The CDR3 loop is CASSYSTLRGEAFF. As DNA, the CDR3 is TGTGCCAGCAGTTACTCGACTCTCCGAGGGGAAGCTTTCTTT.

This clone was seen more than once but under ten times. The CDR3 nucleotides read TGTGCCAGCAGCCCCCCCAGGACAGGGGAATACGAGCAGTACTTC. Translated: CASSPPRTGEYEQYF. The chain is built from TRBV6-6 and TRBJ2-7; 9 bases line up with TRBD1. This CDR3 has 15 residues. Germline V lookup: CDR1 MNHNY, CDR2 SVGAGI (reference sequence). The trim removed 6 bases at V and 4 bases at J, leaving 10 bases unmatched.

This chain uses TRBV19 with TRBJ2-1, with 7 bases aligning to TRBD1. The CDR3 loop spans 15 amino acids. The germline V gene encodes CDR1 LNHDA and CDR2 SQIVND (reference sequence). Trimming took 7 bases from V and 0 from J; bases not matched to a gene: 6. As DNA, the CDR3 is TGTGCCAGTAAGCAGGGGACAGTCTCCTACAATGAGCAGTTCTTC. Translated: CASKQGTVSYNEQFF. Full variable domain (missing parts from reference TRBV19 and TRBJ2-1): DGGITQSPKYLFRKEGQNVTLSCEQNLNHDAMYWYRQDPGQGLRLIYYSQIVNDFQKGDIAEGYSVSREKKESFPLTVTSAQKNPTAFYLCASKQGTVSYNEQFFGPGTRLTVL.

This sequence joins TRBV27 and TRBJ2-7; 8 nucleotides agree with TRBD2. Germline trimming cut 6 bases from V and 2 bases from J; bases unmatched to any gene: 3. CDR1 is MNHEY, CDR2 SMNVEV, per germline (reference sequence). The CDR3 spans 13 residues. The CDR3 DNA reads TGTGCCAGCAGCCCCGGGGGGGCCTACGAGCAGTACTTC. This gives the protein CASSPGGAYEQYF.

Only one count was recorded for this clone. The CDR3 nucleotides read TGTGCCAGTAGTGGACAGACAAATCAGCCCCAGCATTTT. The encoded protein is CASSGQTNQPQHF. The chain has TRBV19 and TRBJ1-5; possibly TRBD1 for D (6 bases). This CDR3 comprises 13 residues. The V gene's germline CDR1 is LNHDA and CDR2 SQIVND (reference sequence). The V gene lost 5 bases and the J gene lost 4 bases, with 9 bases spanning the gap.

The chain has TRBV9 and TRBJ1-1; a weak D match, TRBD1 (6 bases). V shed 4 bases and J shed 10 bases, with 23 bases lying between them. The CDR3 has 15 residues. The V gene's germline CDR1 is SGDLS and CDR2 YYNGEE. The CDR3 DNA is TGTGCCAGCAGCAAAGCGACAGGAACACTCACGGGAGCTTTCTTT. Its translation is CASSKATGTLTGAFF. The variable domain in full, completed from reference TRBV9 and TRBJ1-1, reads DSGVTQTPKHLITATGQRVTLRCSPRSGDLSVYWYQQSLDQGLQFLIQYYNGEERAKGNILERFSAQQFPDLHSELNLSSLELGDSALYFCASSKATGTLTGAFFGQGTRLTVV.